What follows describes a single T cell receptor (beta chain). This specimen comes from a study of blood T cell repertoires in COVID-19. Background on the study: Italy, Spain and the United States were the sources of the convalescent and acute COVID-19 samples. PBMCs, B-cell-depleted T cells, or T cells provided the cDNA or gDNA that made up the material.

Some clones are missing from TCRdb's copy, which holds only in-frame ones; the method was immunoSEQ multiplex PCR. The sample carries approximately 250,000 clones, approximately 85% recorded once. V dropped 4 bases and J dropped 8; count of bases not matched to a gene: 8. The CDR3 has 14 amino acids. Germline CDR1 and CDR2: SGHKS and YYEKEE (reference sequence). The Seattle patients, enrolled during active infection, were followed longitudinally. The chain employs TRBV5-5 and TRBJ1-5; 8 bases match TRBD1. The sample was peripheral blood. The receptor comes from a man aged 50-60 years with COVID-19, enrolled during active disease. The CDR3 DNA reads TGTGCCAGCAGCCGGACCAGGGGGCTGGAGCCCCAGCATTTT. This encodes CASSRTRGLEPQHF. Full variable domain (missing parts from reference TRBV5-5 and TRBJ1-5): DAGVTQSPTHLIKTRGQQVTLRCSPISGHKSVSWYQQVLGQGPQFIFQYYEKEERGRGNFPDRFSARQFPNYSSELNVNALLLGDSALYLCASSRTRGLEPQHFGDGTRLSIL.